This T cell receptor beta chain emerged from a study of cytomegalovirus exposure and HLA in healthy donors. V lost 10 bases and J lost 0; bases outside the gene matches: 8. The CDR3 contains 15 residues. Germline values: CDR1 SGHRS, CDR2 YFSETQ. This donor's file did not include a recorded CMV serostatus. In regard to this clone: Its antigen is unknown.

PCR amplification relied on 60 Vbeta primers (plus 13 Jbeta primers). Under the authors' procedure: Later reanalysis found 80 million or so unique TCR beta chains, around 10 million of them shared. TCRdb keeps only in-frame clones here, not all; method: immunoSEQ multiplex PCR. D and trimming were read from the DNA, whereas the V and J calls and clone size are those reported in that table. The sample consists of about 140,000 clones, about 68% of them appearing once. Findings of the study overall: V- and J-gene trimming of TCR beta was linked (in a later analysis) to a missense DCLRE1C variant. Some V segments (TRBV6-2 and TRBV6-3 among them) were excluded as indistinguishable.

Specimen: PBMCs. The V and J genes are TRBV5-1 and TRBJ2-2; 8 bases map to TRBD2. The TCR originated in a human donor in good health. The CDR3 sequence: CAGSTSGPNTGELFF. The CDR3 coding sequence is TGCGCCGGAAGTACTAGCGGTCCGAACACCGGGGAGCTGTTTTTT.